A single sample is the source of the 8 T cell receptor beta chains below, sequenced in a study of T cell clonotyping in hematopoietic cell transplantation. The method was immunoSEQ multiplex PCR; TCRdb's version includes in-frame clones alone and lacks a portion of them. The sample includes about 15,000 clones, just over 85% of them seen just once. The starting material was PBMCs, obtained 100 days after allogeneic stem cell transplant. The receptors were sampled from a male patient in his 50s who had an allogeneic stem cell transplant from an unrelated donor, so T cells may come from the graft donor. Some clones in this sample may be carry-over from other donors' samples.

The chain uses TRBV5-1 and TRBJ2-2; tentatively, D is TRBD1 or TRBD2 (5 bases each). The CDR3 consists of 15 residues. Germline V gene data show CDR1 as SGHRS and CDR2 as YFSETQ. With 2 bases removed from V and 1 base from J, the gap between germline ends came to 9 bases. The DNA for the CDR3 is TGCGCCAGCAGCTTCGAGGGGTTGAACACCGGGGAGCTGTTTTTT. Amino acids: CASSFEGLNTGELFF.

The gene calls are TRBV7-6 and TRBJ2-7; TRBD1 or TRBD2 may be the D gene (5 bases each). Trimming cost V 4 bases and J 0 bases, with 13 bases left between them. This CDR3 is built from 15 residues. Germline loops: CDR1 SGHVS, CDR2 FNYEAQ. CDR3 sequence (DNA): TGTGCCAGCAGCTCACGGGGCGGATACTCCTACGAGCAGTACTTC. Encoded protein: CASSSRGGYSYEQYF.

This clone showed up just a few times. This CDR3 is CASSLSGTGTYEQYF. The CDR3 bases are TGTGCCAGCAGCTTATCCGGGACCGGTACCTACGAGCAGTACTTC. The chain joins TRBV5-5 to TRBJ2-7; D possibly uses TRBD1 or TRBD2 (5 bases each). The V and J ends lost 2 bases and 2 bases respectively, with 14 bases between them. This CDR3 is built from 15 residues. The germline gives CDR1 SGHKS, CDR2 YYEKEE (reference sequence).

This chain's CDR3 is CASSPRLAGDHEQFF. The CDR3 DNA follows: TGTGCCAGCAGCCCGAGACTAGCGGGAGACCATGAGCAGTTCTTC. This chain connects TRBV7-2 to TRBJ2-1; 12 nucleotides agree with TRBD2. The CDR3 totals 15 residues. With V trimmed by 5 bases and J by 8 bases, 7 bases remained unmatched. Germline loops: CDR1 SGHTA, CDR2 FQGNSA.

This clone was detected a few times. The CDR3 region has the DNA TGTGCCAGCAGTTCTCAAACAGGGATGAGCTATGGCTACACCTTC. This codes for CASSSQTGMSYGYTF. The chain carries TRBV6-5 and TRBJ1-2, with D possibly TRBD1 on 6 matching bases. V lost 4 bases, J lost 4 bases, and 16 bases lay in between. CDR3 length: 15 amino acids. The germline gives CDR1 MNHEY, CDR2 SVGAGI.

This chain links TRBV4-1 with TRBJ2-7; 8 positions agree with TRBD1. Germline lookup yields CDR1 MGHRA and CDR2 YSYEKL. With 0 bases clipped from V and 6 bases from J, the junction kept 10 bases outside the gene matches. This CDR3 is 16 amino acids long. CDR3 nucleotides: TGCGCCAGCAGCCAAGATGTTGGGACAGGAGCGAGCGAGCAGTACTTC. Translating gives CASSQDVGTGASEQYF.

The chain is built from TRBV2 and TRBJ2-3; no firm D call. There are 12 residues in the CDR3. Trimming left V 3 bases short and J 7 bases short, with 8 bases between. Per the germline V gene, CDR1 is SNHLY and CDR2 is FYNNEI. The CDR3, as DNA: TGTGCCAGCAGTGATCGGGCGAATACGCAGTATTTT. Translating it yields CASSDRANTQYF.

This clone has only one observation. This chain links TRBV7-2 with TRBJ2-2; D is perhaps TRBD2 (6 bases). The CDR3 is made up of 15 amino acids. Germline CDR1 and CDR2: SGHTA and FQGNSA. Trimming shortened V by 3 bases and J by 5 bases, and 13 bases separated the two germline ends. The CDR3 region is CASSFRGLGTGELFF. In DNA form, the CDR3 reads TGTGCCAGCAGCTTTCGGGGGTTGGGGACCGGGGAGCTGTTTTTT.